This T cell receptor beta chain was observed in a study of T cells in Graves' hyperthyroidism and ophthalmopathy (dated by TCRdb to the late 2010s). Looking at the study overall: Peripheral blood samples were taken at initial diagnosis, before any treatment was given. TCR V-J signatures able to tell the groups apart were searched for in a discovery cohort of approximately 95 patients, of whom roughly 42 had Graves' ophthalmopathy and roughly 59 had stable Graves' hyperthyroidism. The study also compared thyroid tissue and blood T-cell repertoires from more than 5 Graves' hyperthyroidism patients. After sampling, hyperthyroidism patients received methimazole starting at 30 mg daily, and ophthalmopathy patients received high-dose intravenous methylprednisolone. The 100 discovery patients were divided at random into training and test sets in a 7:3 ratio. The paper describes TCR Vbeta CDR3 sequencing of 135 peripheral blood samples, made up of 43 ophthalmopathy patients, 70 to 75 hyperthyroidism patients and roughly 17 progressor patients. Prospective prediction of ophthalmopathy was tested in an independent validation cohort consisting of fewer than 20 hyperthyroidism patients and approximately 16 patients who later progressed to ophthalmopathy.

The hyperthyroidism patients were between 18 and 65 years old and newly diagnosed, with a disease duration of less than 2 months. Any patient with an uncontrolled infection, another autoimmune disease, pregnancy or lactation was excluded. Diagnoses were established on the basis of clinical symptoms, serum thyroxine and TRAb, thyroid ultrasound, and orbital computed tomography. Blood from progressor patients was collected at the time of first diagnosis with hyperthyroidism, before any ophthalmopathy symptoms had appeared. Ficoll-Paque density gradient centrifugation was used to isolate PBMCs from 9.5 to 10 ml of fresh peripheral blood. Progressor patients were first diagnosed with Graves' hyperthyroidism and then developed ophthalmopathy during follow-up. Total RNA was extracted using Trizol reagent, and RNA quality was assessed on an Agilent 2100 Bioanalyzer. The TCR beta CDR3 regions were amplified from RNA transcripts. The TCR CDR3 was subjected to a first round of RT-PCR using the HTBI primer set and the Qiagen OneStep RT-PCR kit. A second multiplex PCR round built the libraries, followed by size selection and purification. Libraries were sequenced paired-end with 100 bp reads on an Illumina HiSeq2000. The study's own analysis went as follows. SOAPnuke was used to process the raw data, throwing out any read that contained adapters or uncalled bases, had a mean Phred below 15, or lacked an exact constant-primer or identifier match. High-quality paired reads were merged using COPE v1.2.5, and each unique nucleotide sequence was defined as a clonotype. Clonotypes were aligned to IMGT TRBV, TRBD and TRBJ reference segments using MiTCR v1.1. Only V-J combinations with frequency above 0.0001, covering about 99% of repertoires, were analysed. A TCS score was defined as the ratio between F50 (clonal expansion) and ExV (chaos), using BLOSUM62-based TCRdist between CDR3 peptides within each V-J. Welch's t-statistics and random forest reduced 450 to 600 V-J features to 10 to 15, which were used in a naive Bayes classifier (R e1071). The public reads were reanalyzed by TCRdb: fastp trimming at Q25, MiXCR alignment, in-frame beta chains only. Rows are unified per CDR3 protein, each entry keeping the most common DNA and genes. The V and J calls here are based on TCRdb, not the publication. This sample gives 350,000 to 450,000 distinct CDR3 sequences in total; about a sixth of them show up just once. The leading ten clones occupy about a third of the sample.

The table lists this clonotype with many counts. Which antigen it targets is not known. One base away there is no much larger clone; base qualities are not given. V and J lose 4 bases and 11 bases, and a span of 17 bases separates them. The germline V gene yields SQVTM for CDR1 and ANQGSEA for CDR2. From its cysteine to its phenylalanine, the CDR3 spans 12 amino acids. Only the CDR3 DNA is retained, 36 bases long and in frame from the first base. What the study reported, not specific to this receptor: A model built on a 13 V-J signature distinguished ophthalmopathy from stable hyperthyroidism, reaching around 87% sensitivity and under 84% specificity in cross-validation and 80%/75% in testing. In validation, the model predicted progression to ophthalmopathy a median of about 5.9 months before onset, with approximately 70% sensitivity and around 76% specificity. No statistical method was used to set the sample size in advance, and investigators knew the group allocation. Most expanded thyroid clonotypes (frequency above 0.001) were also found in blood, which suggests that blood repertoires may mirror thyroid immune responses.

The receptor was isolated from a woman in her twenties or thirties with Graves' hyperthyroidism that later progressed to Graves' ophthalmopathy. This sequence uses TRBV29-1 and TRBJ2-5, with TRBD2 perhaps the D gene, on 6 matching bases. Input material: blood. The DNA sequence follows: TGCAGCGTTGTTGTAGCGGAGGGGTCTCAGTACTTC. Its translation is CSVVVAEGSQYF.